The source of this TCR beta chain is a study of T cells in Graves' hyperthyroidism and ophthalmopathy. Amplified regions were TCR beta CDR3 sequences from RNA transcripts. TCR CDR3 underwent first-round RT-PCR with the HTBI primer set. Via MiXCR, TCRdb re-called the multiplex PCR reads, giving one row per CDR3 protein. Among roughly 500,000 distinct CDR3 sequences listed, just over 45% were seen once. This clonotype was seen ten or more times. The CDR3 is made up of 16 amino acids. Trimming shortened V by 0 bases and J by 6 bases, and 18 bases separated the two germline ends. Germline CDR1 is MGHRA and CDR2 is YSYEKL.

The sequence was collected from an adult woman with Graves' disease, either hyperthyroidism or ophthalmopathy (not recorded which). Sequenced input: peripheral blood or thyroid tissue (not recorded which). This chain uses TRBV4-1 with TRBJ2-7; perhaps TRBD1 as D (6 bases). The CDR3 reads CASSQEGDTLGVEQYF. For the CDR3, the DNA is TGCGCCAGCAGCCAAGAAGGGGACACCCTCGGGGTCGAGCAGTACTTC.